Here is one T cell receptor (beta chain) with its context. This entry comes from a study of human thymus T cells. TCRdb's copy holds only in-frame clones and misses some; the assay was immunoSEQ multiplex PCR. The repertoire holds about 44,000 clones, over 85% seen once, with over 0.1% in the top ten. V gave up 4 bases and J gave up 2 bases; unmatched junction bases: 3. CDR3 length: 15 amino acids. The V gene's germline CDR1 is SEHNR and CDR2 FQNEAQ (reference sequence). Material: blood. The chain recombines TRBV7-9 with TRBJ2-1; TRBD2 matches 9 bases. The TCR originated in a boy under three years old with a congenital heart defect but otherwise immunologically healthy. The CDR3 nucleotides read TGTGCCAGCAGCTACCTAGCGGGGCCCTACAATGAGCAGTTCTTC. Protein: CASSYLAGPYNEQFF.